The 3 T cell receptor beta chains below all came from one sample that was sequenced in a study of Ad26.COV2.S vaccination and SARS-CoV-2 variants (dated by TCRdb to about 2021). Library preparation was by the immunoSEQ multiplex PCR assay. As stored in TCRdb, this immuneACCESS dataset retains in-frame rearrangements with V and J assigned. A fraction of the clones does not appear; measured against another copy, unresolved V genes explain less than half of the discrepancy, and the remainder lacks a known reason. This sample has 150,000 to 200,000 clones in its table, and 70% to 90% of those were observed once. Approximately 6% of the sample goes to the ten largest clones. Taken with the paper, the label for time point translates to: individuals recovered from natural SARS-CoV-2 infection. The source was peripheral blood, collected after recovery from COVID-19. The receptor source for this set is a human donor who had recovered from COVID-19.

This CDR3 reads CASKNVRGTEAFF. The CDR3 nucleotides read TGTGCCAGCAAAAACGTCCGGGGCACTGAAGCTTTCTTT. The V gene is TRBV3-1 (or the pseudogene TRBV3-2), the J gene TRBJ1-1; D is undetermined. CDR3 length: 13 residues. Between the trimmed V and J ends, which lost 7 bases and 4 bases, there was a span of 13 bases. The V gene's germline CDR1 is LGHDT and CDR2 YNNKEL (reference sequence).

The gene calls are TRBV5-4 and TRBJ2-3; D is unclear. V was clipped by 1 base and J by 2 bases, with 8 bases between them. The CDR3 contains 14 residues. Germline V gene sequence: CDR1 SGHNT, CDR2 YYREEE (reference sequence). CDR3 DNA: TGTGCCAGCAGCTTGTGGCTTCTCACAGATACGCAGTATTTT. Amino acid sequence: CASSLWLLTDTQYF.

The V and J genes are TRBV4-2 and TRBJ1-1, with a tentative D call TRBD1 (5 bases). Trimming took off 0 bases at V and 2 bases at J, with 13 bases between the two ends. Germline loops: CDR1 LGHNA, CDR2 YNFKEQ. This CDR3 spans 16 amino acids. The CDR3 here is CASSQDRTRTNTEAFF. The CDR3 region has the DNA TGTGCCAGCAGCCAAGACCGGACACGGACCAACACTGAAGCTTTCTTT.